This is a list of T cell receptor beta chains from one sample in a study of CD8+CD57+ T cells in acquired aplastic anemia. MiXCR, applied by TCRdb to the reads, yields one record per CDR3 protein. The sample consists of hundreds of thousands of distinct CDR3 sequences, roughly 64% of them appearing once. Source material: sorted CD4+, CD8+, or CD8+CD57+ T cells (not recorded which) from PBMCs. These receptors were taken from a human donor in good health, serving as a control. The CDR3 runs from the conserved cysteine through the conserved F or W. D genes are given only for firm matches. The listing skips clone size in some rows; elsewhere it reads once, few, many or a size class.

- | TRBJ1-6 | TRBV7-2 | many | TGTGCCAGCAGCTTATCGGTAAATTCACCCCTCCACTTT | CASSLSVNSPLHF
TRBD1 | TRBJ2-3 | TRBV29-1 | few | TGCAGCGTTGGGACAGGGATCGATACGCAGTATTTT | CSVGTGIDTQYF
- | TRBJ1-2 | TRBV20-1 | - | TGCAGTGCAACCCGAACCCTTAACTATGGCTACACCTTC | CSATRTLNYGYTF
TRBD1 | TRBJ1-2 | TRBV29-1 | - | TGCAGCGTCCGGGACAGATCATACTATGGCTACACCTTC | CSVRDRSYYGYTF
- | TRBJ2-6 | TRBV7-2 | - | TGTGCCAGCAGCTTAGCGGGGGCGGGCGAGATCACTGAAGCCAACGTCCTGACTTTC | CASSLAGAGEITEANVLTF
- | TRBJ1-1 | TRBV2 | - | TGTGCCAGCAGTGAGTGGCGGGAAGCTTTCTTT | CASSEWREAFF
TRBD1 | TRBJ1-4 | TRBV6-1 | once | TGTGCTAGCAGAGAAGAGGGACAGGGGATCAGTAATGAAAAACTGTTTTTT | CASREEGQGISNEKLFF
- | TRBJ2-2 | TRBV5-4 | many | TGTGCCAGCAGCACCGGGACTGGGAACACCGGGGAGCTGTTTTTT | CASSTGTGNTGELFF
- | TRBJ1-2 | TRBV7-2 | - | TGTGCCAGCAGCCCAGGTAGCGTGAGTGGCGGATACACCTTC | CASSPGSVSGGYTF
- | TRBJ1-2 | TRBV7-9 | - | TGTGCCAGCAGCGTACGGGGAAACTATGGCTACACCTTC | CASSVRGNYGYTF
- | TRBJ2-7 | TRBV11-2 | once | TGTGCCAGCAGCTTAGAGGGGGAGGGGGCGGCCAACGAGCAGTACTTC | CASSLEGEGAANEQYF
TRBD2 | TRBJ2-7 | TRBV3-1 | many | TGTGCCAGCAGCCAAGATCTACTAGCGGCCGAGCAGTACTTC | CASSQDLLAAEQYF
- | TRBJ2-3 | TRBV6-4 | - | TGTGCCAGCAGTAGAGGGGACGTACCAGATACGCAGTATTTT | CASSRGDVPDTQYF
- | TRBJ1-5 | TRBV11-2 | few | TGTGCCAGCAGCTCGGGGCGGAATCAGCCCCAGCATTTT | CASSSGRNQPQHF
- | TRBJ1-1 | TRBV7-2 | - | TGTGCCAGCAGCTTGGGCCTCCTTCAGACCCGGGGTTTCGCTTTCTTT | CASSLGLLQTRGFAFF
- | TRBJ1-2 | TRBV4-3 | many | TGCGCCAGCAGCCAAGTTGCGGGGAACTATGGCTACACCTTC | CASSQVAGNYGYTF
- | TRBJ2-3 | TRBV7-2 | - | TGTGCCAGCAGCTCAGAACTAGGACGGAGTACCTCGTATTTT | CASSSELGRSTSYF
- | TRBJ1-2 | TRBV9 | many | TGTGCCAGCAGCGTAGAGGGAGGAAGGACGGACTACACCTTC | CASSVEGGRTDYTF
- | TRBJ2-7 | TRBV24-1 | medium-sized | TGTGCCACCAGTGATTTAGGCACCTACGAGCAGTACTTC | CATSDLGTYEQYF
- | TRBJ2-7 | TRBV20-1 | - | TGCAGTGCCCCGGGGCAGTACGGTGCAGACGAGCAGTACTTC | CSAPGQYGADEQYF
TRBD1 | TRBJ2-7 | TRBV7-2 | many | TGTGCCAGCAGCTTAGGTCGCAGGGGGCGTTCCTACGAGCAGTACTTC | CASSLGRRGRSYEQYF
- | TRBJ1-6 | TRBV20-1 | many | TGCAGTGCTAGAGAGCCACCCCTCCACTTT | CSAREPPLHF
- | TRBJ1-5 | TRBV12-5 | many | TGTGCTAGTGGCCTTCCCGGGCCCTTCAATCAGCCCCAGCATTTT | CASGLPGPFNQPQHF
- | TRBJ1-2 | TRBV6-6 | few | TGTGCCAGCAGTCAACGAGAGGGGGGCTACACCTTC | CASSQREGGYTF
TRBD1 | TRBJ2-7 | TRBV19 | - | TGTGCCAGTAGTACGACAGGGTTTCCCTACGAGCAGTACTTC | CASSTTGFPYEQYF
- | TRBJ2-3 | TRBV29-1 | - | TGCAGCGTGACTGACAGATACACAGATACGCAGTATTTT | CSVTDRYTDTQYF
TRBD1 | TRBJ1-4 | TRBV7-9 | once | TGTGCCAGCAGCGAGGACAGGCGGCTTTTTAATGAAAAACTGTTTTTT | CASSEDRRLFNEKLFF
- | TRBJ2-7 | TRBV20-1 | - | TGCAGTGCAAGGGACGGTCCCTACGAGCAGTACTTC | CSARDGPYEQYF
- | TRBJ1-1 | TRBV20-1 | - | TGTAGTGCTAGAGCCGACACTCCTAGGATGAACACTGAAGCTTTCTTC | CSARADTPRMNTEAFF
- | TRBJ2-2 | TRBV7-9 | - | TGTGCCAGCAGCTTGAGGGTTGGGGCCGGGGAGCTGTTTTTT | CASSLRVGAGELFF
- | TRBJ1-5 | TRBV7-8 | - | TGTGCCAGCAGCTTGAGCGGAACCCAAGAGCCCCAGCACTTT | CASSLSGTQEPQHF
- | TRBJ2-6 | TRBV9 | - | TGTGCCAGCAGCAAAGTACGAGGAAACACCATAGATTTGACTTTC | CASSKVRGNTIDLTF
- | TRBJ2-7 | TRBV10-3 | many | TGTGCCATCGGTTGGGACACCTACGAGCAGTACTTC | CAIGWDTYEQYF
TRBD2 | TRBJ2-1 | TRBV15 | many | TGTGCCACCAGCAGAGCCCGACTAGCGGGGGGGTACAATGAGCAGTTCTTC | CATSRARLAGGYNEQFF
- | TRBJ1-6 | TRBV20-1 | - | TGCAGTGCTAGAGGACCCCTCCACTTT | CSARGPLHF
- | TRBJ1-1 | TRBV10-3 | - | TGTGCCATCAGACCGGGACAGAACACTGAAGCTTTCTTT | CAIRPGQNTEAFF
- | TRBJ2-7 | TRBV7-9 | - | TGTGCCAGCAGCGTGTCGAGAATAATCTACGAGCAGAACTTC | CASSVSRIIYEQNF
- | TRBJ1-5 | TRBV2 | - | TGTGTCGCCAGGGCGCTAGGGGAGGATCAGCCCCAGCATTTT | CVARALGEDQPQHF
TRBD1 | TRBJ2-7 | TRBV29-1 | few | TGCAGCGTTGATACAGGGGAGGAGCAGTACTTC | CSVDTGEEQYF
TRBD1 | TRBJ1-2 | TRBV6-6 | - | TGTGCCAGCCAGGAGGACAGGTCGCCTGCTAACTATGGCTACACCTTC | CASQEDRSPANYGYTF
- | TRBJ1-5 | TRBV12-3/TRBV12-4 | - | TGTGCCAGCAGTTTTGTTTTGGGGTCGGGCAATCAGCCCCAGCATTTT | CASSFVLGSGNQPQHF
- | TRBJ2-6 | TRBV5-5 | - | TGCGCCAGCTGCCGGGACTTTAATACAGGGGCCAACGTCCTGACTTTC | CASCRDFNTGANVLTF
- | TRBJ1-5 | TRBV4-3 | many | TGCGCCAGCAGCCAAGATCACAGGGTACAGCCCCAGCATTTT | CASSQDHRVQPQHF
- | TRBJ2-1 | TRBV15 | - | TGTGCCACCAGCAGAGCCACAGGGAGTGAGCAGTTCTTC | CATSRATGSEQFF
- | TRBJ1-2 | TRBV20-1 | - | TGCAGTGCTAGACCCCCTGCGGACAATTGCTACACCTTC | CSARPPADNCYTF
- | TRBJ2-7 | TRBV7-7 | - | TGTGCCAGCAGCCCGCAGCCTTCTTCATACACCAAACATTACTTC | CASSPQPSSYTKHYF
- | TRBJ2-7 | TRBV6-6 | - | TGTGCCAGCAGCAGAGATGATAACGGAACCTACGAGCAGTACTTC | CASSRDDNGTYEQYF
- | TRBJ1-3 | TRBV5-1 | - | TGCGCCAGCAGCCAAGTTTGGACCGGGACAAAGCACGAACCTGGAAACACCATATATTTT | CASSQVWTGTKHEPGNTIYF